This is a list of T cell receptor beta chains from one sample in a study of pediatric ulcerative colitis. Some clones are missing from TCRdb's copy, which holds only in-frame ones; the method was immunoSEQ multiplex PCR. The sample contains about 5,800 clones, roughly 90% of which appear only once. Sequencing was done on a sample of blood. The source of these receptors is a girl aged 5-17 years who was a control in a study of pediatric ulcerative colitis. The CDR3 runs from the conserved cysteine through the conserved F or W. D genes are given only for firm matches. Clone size, where shown, is once, few, many, or a class for clones that have expanded.

clone_size: .
v_call: TRBV25-1
j_call: TRBJ2-7
d_call: .
cdr3_nt: TGTGCCAGCAGTGAAATGAAGACTGACCCGAACTTCACCTACGAGCAGTACTTC
cdr3_aa: CASSEMKTDPNFTYEQYF

clone_size: .
v_call: TRBV5-8
j_call: TRBJ1-1
d_call: .
cdr3_nt: TGTGCCAGCAGCTTGTTTCGGGGGGGTATCGCTGAAGCTTTCTTT
cdr3_aa: CASSLFRGGIAEAFF

clone_size: .
v_call: TRBV28
j_call: TRBJ1-5
d_call: TRBD1
cdr3_nt: TGTGCCAGCAGCCCTATGAGGGACAGTCTAAATCAGCCCCAGCATTTT
cdr3_aa: CASSPMRDSLNQPQHF

clone_size: .
v_call: TRBV5-1
j_call: TRBJ2-2
d_call: TRBD2
cdr3_nt: TGCGCCAGCAGCTGGGGACTAGCGGGAGGGGCCGGGGAGCTGTTTTTT
cdr3_aa: CASSWGLAGGAGELFF

clone_size: .
v_call: TRBV28
j_call: TRBJ2-7
d_call: .
cdr3_nt: TGTGCCAGCAGGACCCCACCCTACGAGCAGTACTTC
cdr3_aa: CASRTPPYEQYF

clone_size: .
v_call: TRBV6-1
j_call: TRBJ2-7
d_call: .
cdr3_nt: TGTGCCAGCAGTGAAGAAAGCGGCAGCTCCTACGAGCAGTACTTC
cdr3_aa: CASSEESGSSYEQYF

clone_size: few
v_call: TRBV19
j_call: TRBJ1-5
d_call: TRBD1
cdr3_nt: TGTGCCAGTAGTACCAGACAGGGGCAGGGGCAGCCCCAGCATTTT
cdr3_aa: CASSTRQGQGQPQHF

clone_size: .
v_call: TRBV6-8
j_call: TRBJ2-1
d_call: .
cdr3_nt: TGTGCCAGCAGTTACAAGGGGTCTGGAGCGAGACCTAGACCCGGGGAGCAGTTCTTC
cdr3_aa: CASSYKGSGARPRPGEQFF

clone_size: .
v_call: TRBV9
j_call: TRBJ1-2
d_call: .
cdr3_nt: TGTGCCAGCAGCGTAGCTGGCAGCCGGGCAAATGGCTACACCTTC
cdr3_aa: CASSVAGSRANGYTF

clone_size: .
v_call: TRBV21-1
j_call: TRBJ1-1
d_call: .
cdr3_nt: TGTGCCAGCAGCAAGGGACACGACTCTAATGGTAAAGCTTTCTTT
cdr3_aa: CASSKGHDSNGKAFF

clone_size: .
v_call: TRBV4-1
j_call: TRBJ2-7
d_call: TRBD2
cdr3_nt: TGCGCCAGCAGCCAAGATCGGACTAGCGGGGTTCCCTCCTACGAGCAGTACTTC
cdr3_aa: CASSQDRTSGVPSYEQYF

clone_size: .
v_call: TRBV19
j_call: TRBJ2-5
d_call: .
cdr3_nt: TGTGCCAGTAGTATAGTGGGGGCAGAGACCCAGTACTTC
cdr3_aa: CASSIVGAETQYF

clone_size: .
v_call: TRBV7-2
j_call: TRBJ1-1
d_call: TRBD1
cdr3_nt: TGTGCCAGCAGCTTAGGGCAGGGGGACACTGAAGCTTTCTTT
cdr3_aa: CASSLGQGDTEAFF

clone_size: .
v_call: TRBV10-3
j_call: TRBJ1-1
d_call: .
cdr3_nt: TGTGCCATCAGTGAGCCCCAGGGCATGGCTGAAGCTTTCTTT
cdr3_aa: CAISEPQGMAEAFF

clone_size: .
v_call: TRBV9
j_call: TRBJ1-1
d_call: .
cdr3_nt: TGTGCCAGCAGCGTTTCAGGTAGTCTAAATCTGAACACTGAAGCTTTCTTT
cdr3_aa: CASSVSGSLNLNTEAFF

clone_size: .
v_call: TRBV28
j_call: TRBJ1-5
d_call: .
cdr3_nt: TGTGCCAGCAGTTTATTCGGACAGCTAAGCAATCAGCCCCAGCATTTT
cdr3_aa: CASSLFGQLSNQPQHF